These 8 T cell receptor beta chains originate from one sample sequenced in a study of shared clonotypes between healthy human individuals. Method: immunoSEQ multiplex PCR; TCRdb's copy keeps in-frame clones and lacks some. Among over a million clones listed, approximately 78% were seen once. The sample was memory CD4+ T cells from PBMCs. Subset given: CD45RA-negative fraction. The receptors here all came from a man between 18 and 35 years old in good health. Some clones in this sample may be carry-over from other donors' samples.

This clone has more than one count but fewer than ten. The chain carries TRBV7-9 and TRBJ1-1; D gene unclear. Germline V gene lookup returns CDR1 SEHNR and CDR2 FQNEAQ (reference sequence). The V gene lost 5 bases and the J gene lost 0 bases, with 7 bases spanning the gap. The CDR3 contains 13 residues. The CDR3 DNA reads as TGTGCCAGCAGCCCTCGGTTGAACACTGAAGCTTTCTTT. This sequence encodes CASSPRLNTEAFF.

This rearrangement joins TRBV7-2 to TRBJ1-3; D may be TRBD1 (6 bases). Trimming left V 5 bases short and J 3 bases short, with 14 bases between. Germline CDR1 and CDR2: SGHTA and FQGNSA. This CDR3 has 15 amino acids. CDR3 in amino acids: CASSLEGGVGNTIYF. The CDR3 region has the DNA TGTGCCAGCAGCCTCGAGGGGGGTGTTGGAAACACCATATATTTT. The whole variable domain, remainder taken from reference TRBV7-2 and TRBJ1-3, is GAGVSQSPSNKVTEKGKDVELRCDPISGHTALYWYRQSLGQGLEFLIYFQGNSAPDKSGLPSDRFSAERTGGSVSTLTIQRTQQEDSAVYLCASSLEGGVGNTIYFGEGSWLTVV.

The gene calls are TRBV19 and TRBJ2-7; possible D gene TRBD1, 6 bases. The V gene's germline CDR1 is LNHDA and CDR2 SQIVND (reference sequence). V dropped 3 bases and J dropped 2 bases, with 14 bases sitting between them. The length of the CDR3 is 15 residues. CDR3 residues: CASSMRSTGPYEQYF. The CDR3 coding sequence is TGTGCCAGTAGTATGAGAAGCACAGGGCCCTACGAGCAGTACTTC. Supplemented by reference TRBV19 and TRBJ2-7, the full variable domain reads DGGITQSPKYLFRKEGQNVTLSCEQNLNHDAMYWYRQDPGQGLRLIYYSQIVNDFQKGDIAEGYSVSREKKESFPLTVTSAQKNPTAFYLCASSMRSTGPYEQYFGPGTRLTVT.

This chain's CDR3 is CASANRGTDTQYF. CDR3 in DNA: TGTGCCAGCGCGAATCGAGGCACAGATACGCAGTATTTT. J is TRBJ2-3 and V is TRBV7-9; D ambiguous. CDR3 length: 13 residues. Trimming stripped 8 bases from V and 1 base from J, with 10 bases between. Germline V gene data show CDR1 as SEHNR and CDR2 as FQNEAQ (reference sequence).

This chain joins TRBV4-3 and TRBJ2-3; D unresolved. The CDR3 is 15 amino acids. V lost 4 bases, J lost 3 bases, and 14 bases lay in between. Germline lookup yields CDR1 LGHNA and CDR2 YSLEER. CDR3 sequence: CASSPGRQGTDTQYF. The CDR3 nucleotides read TGCGCCAGCAGCCCCGGAAGGCAAGGGACAGATACGCAGTATTTT.

The chain is built from TRBV6-5 and TRBJ2-7; D may match TRBD1 or TRBD2 (5 bases each). The CDR3 is 12 residues long. Germline values: CDR1 MNHEY, CDR2 SVGAGI. Trimming took 5 bases from V and 4 from J, leaving 9 bases between them. In nucleotides, the CDR3 is TGTGCCAGCAGTCGAGGGGATTACGAGCAGTACTTC. As protein: CASSRGDYEQYF.

This clone was detected ten times or more. This chain links TRBV27 with TRBJ1-1; 9 bases line up with TRBD1. The CDR3 contains 13 residues. J gave up 3 bases and V 7 bases, and 3 bases lay outside the gene matches. Looked up from germline, CDR1 is MNHEY and CDR2 is SMNVEV (reference sequence). The CDR3 coding sequence is TGTGCCAGCACCAGGACAGGGGACACTGAAGCTTTCTTT. This gives the protein CASTRTGDTEAFF.

The chain joins TRBV27 to TRBJ2-3, with unresolved D. The CDR3 runs to 13 residues. Trimming took 1 base from V and 4 from J, leaving 6 bases between them. Germline V gene sequence: CDR1 MNHEY, CDR2 SMNVEV (reference sequence). The CDR3 bases are TGTGCCAGCAGTTTATATATCGCAGATACGCAGTATTTT. Encoded protein: CASSLYIADTQYF.